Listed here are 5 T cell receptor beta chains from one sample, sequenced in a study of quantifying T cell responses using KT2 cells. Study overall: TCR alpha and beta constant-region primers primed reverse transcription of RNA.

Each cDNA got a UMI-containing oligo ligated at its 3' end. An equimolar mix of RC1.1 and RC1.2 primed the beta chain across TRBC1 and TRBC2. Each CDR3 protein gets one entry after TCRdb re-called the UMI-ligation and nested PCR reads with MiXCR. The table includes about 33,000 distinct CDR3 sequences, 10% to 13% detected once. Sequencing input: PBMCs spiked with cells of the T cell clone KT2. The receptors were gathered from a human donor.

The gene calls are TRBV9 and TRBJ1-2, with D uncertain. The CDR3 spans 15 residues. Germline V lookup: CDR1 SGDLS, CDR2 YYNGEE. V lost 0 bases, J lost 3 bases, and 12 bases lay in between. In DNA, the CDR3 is TGTGCCAGCAGCGTAGGTCTGGGCACTCACTATGGCTACACCTTC. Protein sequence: CASSVGLGTHYGYTF.

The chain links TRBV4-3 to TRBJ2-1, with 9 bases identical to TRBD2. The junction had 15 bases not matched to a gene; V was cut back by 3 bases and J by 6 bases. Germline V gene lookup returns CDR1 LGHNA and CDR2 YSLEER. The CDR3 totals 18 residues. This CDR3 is CASSQAGLRGLAGNEQFF. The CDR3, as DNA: TGCGCCAGCAGCCAGGCAGGGTTGAGGGGACTAGCAGGCAATGAGCAGTTCTTC.

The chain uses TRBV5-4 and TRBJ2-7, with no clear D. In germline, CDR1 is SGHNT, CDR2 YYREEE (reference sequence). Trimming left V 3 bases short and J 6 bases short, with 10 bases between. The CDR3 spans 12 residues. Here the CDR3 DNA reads TGTGCCAGCAGCTACTCTTTTTCCGAGCAGTACTTC. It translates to CASSYSFSEQYF.

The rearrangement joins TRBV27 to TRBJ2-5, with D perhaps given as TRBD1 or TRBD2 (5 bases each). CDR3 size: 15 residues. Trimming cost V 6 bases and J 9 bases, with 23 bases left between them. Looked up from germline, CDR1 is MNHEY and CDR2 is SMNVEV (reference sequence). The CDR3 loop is CASRGTRGPRVAQYF. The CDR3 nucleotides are TGTGCCAGCAGGGGTACTCGGGGCCCAAGAGTGGCCCAGTACTTC.

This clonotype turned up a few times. CDR3 nucleotides: TGTGCCAGCAGCCAGACAGGTCAAGAGACCCAGTACTTC. It specifies CASSQTGQETQYF. The genes are TRBV2 and TRBJ2-5; D is possibly TRBD1 (6 bases). Trimming cost V 6 bases and J 2 bases, with 10 bases left between them. The CDR3 consists of 13 residues. The germline gives CDR1 SNHLY, CDR2 FYNNEI.